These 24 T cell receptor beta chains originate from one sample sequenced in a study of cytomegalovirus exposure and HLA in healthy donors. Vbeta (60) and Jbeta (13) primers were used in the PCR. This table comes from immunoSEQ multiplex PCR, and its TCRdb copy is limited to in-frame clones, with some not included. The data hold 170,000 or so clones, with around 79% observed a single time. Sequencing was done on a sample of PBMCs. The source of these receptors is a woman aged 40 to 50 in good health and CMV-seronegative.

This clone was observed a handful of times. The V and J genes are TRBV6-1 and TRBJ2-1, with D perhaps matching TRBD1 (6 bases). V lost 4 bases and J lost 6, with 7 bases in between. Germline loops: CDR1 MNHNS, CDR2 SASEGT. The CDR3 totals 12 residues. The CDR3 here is CASSVQGNEQFF. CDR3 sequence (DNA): TGTGCCAGCAGTGTACAGGGCAATGAGCAGTTCTTC.

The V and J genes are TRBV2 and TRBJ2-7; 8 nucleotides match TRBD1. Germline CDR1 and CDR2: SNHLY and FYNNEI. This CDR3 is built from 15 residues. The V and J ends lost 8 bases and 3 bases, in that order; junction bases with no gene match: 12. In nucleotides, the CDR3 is TGTGCCAGCGCGGTGTCTCCGGACAGGGACTACGAGCAGTACTTC. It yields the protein CASAVSPDRDYEQYF.

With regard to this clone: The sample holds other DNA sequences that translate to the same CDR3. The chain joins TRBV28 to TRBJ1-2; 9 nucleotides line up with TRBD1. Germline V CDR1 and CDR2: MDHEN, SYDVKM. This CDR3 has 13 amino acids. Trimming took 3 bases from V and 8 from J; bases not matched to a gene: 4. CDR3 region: CASSFTGGYGYTF. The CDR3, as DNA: TGTGCCAGCAGTTTTACAGGGGGCTACGGCTACACCTTC.

The CDR3 sequence is CASSQSGVALGYTF. CDR3 DNA: TGTGCCAGCTCTCAGAGCGGGGTCGCATTAGGCTACACCTTC. V gene TRBV18 combines with J gene TRBJ1-2, with D unresolved. The CDR3 length is 14 residues. Trimming stripped 6 bases from V and 8 bases from J, with 19 bases between. Per germline, CDR1 KGHSH and CDR2 LQKENI.

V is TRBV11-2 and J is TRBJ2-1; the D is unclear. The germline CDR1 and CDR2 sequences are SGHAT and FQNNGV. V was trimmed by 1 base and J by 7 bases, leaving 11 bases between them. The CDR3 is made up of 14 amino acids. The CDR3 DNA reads TGTGCCAGCAGCTTAGGCTGGGCAGTAAATGAGCAGTTCTTC. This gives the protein CASSLGWAVNEQFF.

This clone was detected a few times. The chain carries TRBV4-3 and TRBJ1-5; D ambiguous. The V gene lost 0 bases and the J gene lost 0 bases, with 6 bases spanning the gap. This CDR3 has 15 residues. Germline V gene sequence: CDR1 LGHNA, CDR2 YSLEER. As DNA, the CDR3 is TGCGCCAGCAGCCAAGACACGGGTAGCAATCAGCCCCAGCATTTT. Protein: CASSQDTGSNQPQHF.

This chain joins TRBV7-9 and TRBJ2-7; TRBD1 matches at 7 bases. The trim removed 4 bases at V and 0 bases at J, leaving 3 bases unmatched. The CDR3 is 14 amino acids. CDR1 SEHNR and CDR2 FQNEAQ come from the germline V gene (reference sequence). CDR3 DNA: TGTGCCAGCAGCTCAGGGACAGTCTCCTACGAGCAGTACTTC. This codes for CASSSGTVSYEQYF.

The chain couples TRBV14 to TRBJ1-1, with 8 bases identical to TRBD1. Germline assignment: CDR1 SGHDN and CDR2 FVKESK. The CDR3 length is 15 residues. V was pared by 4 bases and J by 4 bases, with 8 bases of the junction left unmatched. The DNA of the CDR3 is TGTGCCAGCAGCCCTATGCGACAGGGGAGCACTGAAGCTTTCTTT. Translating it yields CASSPMRQGSTEAFF.

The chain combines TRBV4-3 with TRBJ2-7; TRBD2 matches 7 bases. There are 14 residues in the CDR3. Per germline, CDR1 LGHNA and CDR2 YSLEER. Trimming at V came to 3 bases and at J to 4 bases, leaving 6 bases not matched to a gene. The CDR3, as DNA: TGCGCCAGCAGCCAGGGACTATGGGGGTACGAGCAGTACTTC. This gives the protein CASSQGLWGYEQYF.

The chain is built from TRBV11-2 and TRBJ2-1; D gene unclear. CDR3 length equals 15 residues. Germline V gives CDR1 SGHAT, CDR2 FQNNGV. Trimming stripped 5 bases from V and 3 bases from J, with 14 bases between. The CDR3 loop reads CASSLSGIVYNEQFF. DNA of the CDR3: TGTGCCAGCAGCCTGTCAGGAATCGTCTACAATGAGCAGTTCTTC.

The chain's CDR3 is CSVDSSGEEQYF. The CDR3 DNA reads as TGCAGCGTTGATTCGTCTGGGGAGGAGCAGTACTTC. V gene TRBV29-1 combines with J gene TRBJ2-7; tentatively, D is TRBD2 (5 bases). Trimming shortened V by 3 bases and J by 7 bases, and 13 bases separated the two germline ends. Germline V gene lookup returns CDR1 SQVTM and CDR2 ANQGSEA. This CDR3 contains 12 residues.

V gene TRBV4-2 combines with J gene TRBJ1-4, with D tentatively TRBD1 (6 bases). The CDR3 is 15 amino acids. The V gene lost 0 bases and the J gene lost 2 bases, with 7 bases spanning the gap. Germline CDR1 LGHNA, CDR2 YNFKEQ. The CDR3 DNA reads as TGTGCCAGCAGCCAAGATGGGGGCACTAATGAAAAACTGTTTTTT. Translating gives CASSQDGGTNEKLFF.

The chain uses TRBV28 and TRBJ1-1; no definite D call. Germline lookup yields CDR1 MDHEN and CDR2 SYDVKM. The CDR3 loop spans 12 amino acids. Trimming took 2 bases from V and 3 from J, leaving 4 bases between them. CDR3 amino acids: CASSLAYTEAFF. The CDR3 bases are TGTGCCAGCAGTTTAGCGTACACTGAAGCTTTCTTT.

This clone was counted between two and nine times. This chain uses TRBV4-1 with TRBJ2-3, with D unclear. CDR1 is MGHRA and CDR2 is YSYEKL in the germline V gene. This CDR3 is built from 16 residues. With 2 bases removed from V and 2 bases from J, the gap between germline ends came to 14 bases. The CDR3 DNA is TGCGCCAGCAGCCAACCCGAGCTGAGGAACACAGATACGCAGTATTTT. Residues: CASSQPELRNTDTQYF.

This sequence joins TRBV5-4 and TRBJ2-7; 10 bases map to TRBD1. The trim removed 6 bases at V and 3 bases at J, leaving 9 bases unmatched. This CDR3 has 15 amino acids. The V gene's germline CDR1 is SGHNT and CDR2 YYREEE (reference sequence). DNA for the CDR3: TGTGCCAGCACTAAGGGGGGACAGGGGATCTACGAGCAGTACTTC. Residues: CASTKGGQGIYEQYF.

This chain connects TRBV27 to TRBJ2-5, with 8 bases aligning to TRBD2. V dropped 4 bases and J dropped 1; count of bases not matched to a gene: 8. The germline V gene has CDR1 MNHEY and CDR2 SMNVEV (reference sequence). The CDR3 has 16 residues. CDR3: CASSSRIAGSQETQYF. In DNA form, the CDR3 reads TGTGCCAGCAGTTCCCGGATAGCGGGAAGCCAAGAGACCCAGTACTTC.

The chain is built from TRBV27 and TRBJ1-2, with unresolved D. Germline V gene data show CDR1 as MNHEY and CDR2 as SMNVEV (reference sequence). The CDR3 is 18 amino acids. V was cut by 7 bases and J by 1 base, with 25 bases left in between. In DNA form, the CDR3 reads TGTGCCAGCACCCCCCTTGCCGAGGTGAGCCCAGATAACTATGGCTACACCTTC. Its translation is CASTPLAEVSPDNYGYTF.

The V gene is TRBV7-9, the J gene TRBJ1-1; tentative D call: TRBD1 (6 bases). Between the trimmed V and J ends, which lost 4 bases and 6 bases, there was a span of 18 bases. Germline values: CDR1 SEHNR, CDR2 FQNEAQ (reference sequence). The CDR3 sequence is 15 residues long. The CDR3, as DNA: TGTGCCAGCAGCTCGAGGGGGACACCGCGAGCTGAAGCTTTCTTT. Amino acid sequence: CASSSRGTPRAEAFF.

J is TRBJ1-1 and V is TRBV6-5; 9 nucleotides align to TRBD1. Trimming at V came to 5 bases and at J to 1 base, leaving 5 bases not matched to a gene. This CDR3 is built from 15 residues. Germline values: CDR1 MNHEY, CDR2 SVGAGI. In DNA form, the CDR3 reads TGTGCCAGCAGTGCGGGACAGGGACCGAACACTGAAGCTTTCTTT. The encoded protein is CASSAGQGPNTEAFF.

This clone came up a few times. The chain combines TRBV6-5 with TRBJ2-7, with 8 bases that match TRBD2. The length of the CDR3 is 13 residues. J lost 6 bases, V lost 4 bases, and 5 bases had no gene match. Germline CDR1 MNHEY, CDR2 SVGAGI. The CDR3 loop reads CASSFGLAGEQYF. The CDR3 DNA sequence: TGTGCCAGCAGTTTCGGACTAGCCGGCGAGCAGTACTTC.

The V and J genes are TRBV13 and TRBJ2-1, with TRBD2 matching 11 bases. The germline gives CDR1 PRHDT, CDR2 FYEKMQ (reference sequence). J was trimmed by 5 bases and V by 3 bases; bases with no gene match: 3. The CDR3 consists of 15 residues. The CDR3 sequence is CASSLGLAANNEQFF. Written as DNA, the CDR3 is TGTGCCAGCAGCTTGGGACTAGCGGCCAACAATGAGCAGTTCTTC.

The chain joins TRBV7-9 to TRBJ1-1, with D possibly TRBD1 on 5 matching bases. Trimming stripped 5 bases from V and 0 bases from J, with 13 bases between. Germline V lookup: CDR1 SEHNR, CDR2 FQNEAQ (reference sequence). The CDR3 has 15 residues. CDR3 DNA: TGTGCCAGCAGCACGCGGACAACAATGAACACTGAAGCTTTCTTT. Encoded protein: CASSTRTTMNTEAFF.

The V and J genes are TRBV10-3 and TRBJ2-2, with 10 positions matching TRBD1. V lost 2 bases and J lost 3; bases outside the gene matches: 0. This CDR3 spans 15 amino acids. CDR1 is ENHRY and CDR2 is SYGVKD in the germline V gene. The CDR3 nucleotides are TGTGCCATCAGTGAGGGGACAGGGGACACCGGGGAGCTGTTTTTT. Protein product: CAISEGTGDTGELFF.

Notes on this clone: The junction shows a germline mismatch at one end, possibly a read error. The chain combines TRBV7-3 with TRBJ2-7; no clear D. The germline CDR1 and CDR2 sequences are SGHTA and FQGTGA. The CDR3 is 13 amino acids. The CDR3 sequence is CASSLTTSSEQYF. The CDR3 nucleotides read TGTGCCAGCAGCTTAACGACATCCTCCGAGCAGTACTTC.